This T cell receptor beta chain was sequenced during a study of blood T cell repertoires in COVID-19. The CDR3 sequence is 17 residues long. Germline lookup yields CDR1 SNHLY and CDR2 FYNNEI. V dropped 7 bases and J dropped 0; count of bases not matched to a gene: 11. Using immunoSEQ multiplex PCR, the repertoire was profiled, and TCRdb retains in-frame clones only, with some absent. The sample records about 270,000 clones, 80% to 95% being singletons. Sequenced material: PBMCs or T cells enriched from blood (not recorded which). This TCR derives from a man aged 35 to 55 who had been exposed to COVID-19. This sequence joins TRBV2 and TRBJ2-2; 7 bases match TRBD2. As DNA, the CDR3 is TGTGCCAGCACTAGAGCGGGACCGCCCGCGAACACCGGGGAGCTGTTTTTT. Its protein product is CASTRAGPPANTGELFF. Full variable domain (rest looked up from reference TRBV2 and TRBJ2-2): EPEVTQTPSHQVTQMGQEVILRCVPISNHLYFYWYRQILGQKVEFLVSFYNNEISEKSEIFDDQFSVERPDGSNFTLKIRSTKLEDSAMYFCASTRAGPPANTGELFFGEGSRLTVL.